These T cell receptor beta chains were read from a single sample in a study of shared clonotypes between healthy human individuals. Sequenced by immunoSEQ multiplex PCR; TCRdb stores in-frame clones only, minus some. The sample includes 1.5 million to 2.5 million clones, just under 95% of them seen just once. The sequencing sample was made of naive CD8+ T cells sorted from blood. The receptors shown here come from a man aged 18-30 years in good health. CDR3s include the opening cysteine and the closing phenylalanine or tryptophan. A D gene is named only where the DNA matches it firmly. For some rows the clone size is stated as once, few or many, or as a class when expanded; others skip it.

D gene	V gene	clone size	J gene	CDR3 DNA	CDR3 protein
TRBD2	TRBV4-3	-	TRBJ2-3	TGCGCCAGCAGCCAAGGACTAGCGGGTTCCACAGATACGCAGTATTTT	CASSQGLAGSTDTQYF
-	TRBV4-3	-	TRBJ2-1	TGCGCCAGCAGCCCCCTACAGGGTTACAATGAGCAGTTCTTC	CASSPLQGYNEQFF
-	TRBV28	-	TRBJ2-7	TGTGCCAGCAGTTGGACGGCGCTAAACGAGCAGTACTTC	CASSWTALNEQYF
-	TRBV9	once	TRBJ2-1	TGTGCCAGCAGCGTGGGGAGCTCCTACAATGAGCAGTTCTTC	CASSVGSSYNEQFF
-	TRBV19	-	TRBJ1-5	TGTGCCAGTAGTATTGGTTACAATCAGCCCCAGCATTTT	CASSIGYNQPQHF
TRBD1	TRBV7-9	once	TRBJ2-7	TGTGCCAGCAGCTCCACAGGGGCCACCTACGAGCAGTACTTC	CASSSTGATYEQYF
-	TRBV15	-	TRBJ2-1	TGTGCCACCAGCAGAGATCGGGGGCTGGGAAATGAGCAGTTCTTC	CATSRDRGLGNEQFF
TRBD1	TRBV7-9	-	TRBJ2-1	TGTGCCAGCAGTCCCCGGGACAGATCCTACAATGAGCAGTTCTTC	CASSPRDRSYNEQFF
TRBD1	TRBV9	-	TRBJ1-1	TGTGCCAGCAGCGTAGAATCAGGGGGCACTGAAGCTTTCTTT	CASSVESGGTEAFF
-	TRBV5-1	-	TRBJ1-1	TGCGCCAGCAGCTTGGGCAGGGGAAGCACTGAAGCTTTCTTT	CASSLGRGSTEAFF
TRBD2	TRBV10-2	-	TRBJ2-1	TGCGCCAGCAGTGGGGATAGCGGGAGTATGAATGAGCAGTTCTTC	CASSGDSGSMNEQFF
TRBD1	TRBV4-3	-	TRBJ2-7	TGCGCCAGCAGCCAAGAAGGGACAGGACCCTACGAGCAGTACTTC	CASSQEGTGPYEQYF
-	TRBV27	-	TRBJ1-1	TGTGCCAGCAGTTTATTAACAGGGCACACTGAAGCTTTCTTT	CASSLLTGHTEAFF
-	TRBV11-2	-	TRBJ2-7	TGTGCCAGCAGCTTAGAAGGGGGGGCCTACGAGCAGTACTTC	CASSLEGGAYEQYF
-	TRBV7-8	-	TRBJ2-7	TGTGCCAGCACCGCGGAAAGCGTCTCCTACGAGCAGTACTTC	CASTAESVSYEQYF
-	TRBV7-2	-	TRBJ2-2	TGTGCCAGCAGCCCAACCCAATATTACACCGGGGAGCTGTTTTTT	CASSPTQYYTGELFF
-	TRBV6-5	-	TRBJ2-1	TGTGCCAGCACCTCGTTTTCCGACTCCTACAATGAGCAGTTCTTC	CASTSFSDSYNEQFF
-	TRBV27	-	TRBJ1-3	TGTGCCAGCAGTCCTTCGTCAGGGGAAGTTGGAAACACCATATATTTT	CASSPSSGEVGNTIYF
TRBD1	TRBV30	-	TRBJ2-1	TGTGCCTGCACGTTGCGAGGGGGCCCGAATGAGCAGTTCTTC	CACTLRGGPNEQFF
-	TRBV4-1	-	TRBJ1-3	TGCGCCAGCAGCCAAGACCAAGAGGGCTTATCTGGAAACACCATATATTTT	CASSQDQEGLSGNTIYF
-	TRBV11-1	-	TRBJ1-6	TGTGCCAGCAGCTTTAGTGCGGCAGGCTCTAATTCACCCCTCCACTTT	CASSFSAAGSNSPLHF
-	TRBV30	-	TRBJ2-2	TGTGCCTGGAGGGCGGGTTTCCTCGGGGAGCTGTTTTTT	CAWRAGFLGELFF
TRBD1	TRBV5-1	-	TRBJ2-5	TGCGCCAGCAGCGAAGGAACAGGGGTAGAGACCCAGTACTTC	CASSEGTGVETQYF
-	TRBV25-1	-	TRBJ1-4	TGTGCCAGCAGTGAATATACGCAGGGGCTTAATGAAAAACTGTTTTTT	CASSEYTQGLNEKLFF
TRBD2	TRBV10-2	-	TRBJ2-2	TGCGCCACTGAGGGAATAGCGGGGGCCACCGGGGAGCTGTTTTTT	CATEGIAGATGELFF
TRBD2	TRBV4-3	-	TRBJ2-2	TGCGCCAGCAGCCAGTCCCTAGCGGGACTCGGAGACACCGGGGAGCTGTTTTTT	CASSQSLAGLGDTGELFF
-	TRBV28	-	TRBJ2-1	TGTGCCAGCGGGTATCAGGGTAATGAGCAGTTCTTC	CASGYQGNEQFF
TRBD2	TRBV6-5	-	TRBJ2-7	TGTGCCAGCAGTTACGGGCTAGCGGAGGCCTACGAGCAGTACTTC	CASSYGLAEAYEQYF
-	TRBV11-2	-	TRBJ2-1	TGTGCCAGCAGCTTAGAAGGGGCGGGCTACAATGAGCAGTTCTTC	CASSLEGAGYNEQFF
-	TRBV6-6	-	TRBJ2-7	TGTGCCAGCAGTTACAGGAGAGCCTACGAGCAGTACTTC	CASSYRRAYEQYF
-	TRBV27	-	TRBJ2-2	TGTGCCAGCAGTCTCACAAGATGGACAGCCTACACCGGGGAGCTGTTTTTT	CASSLTRWTAYTGELFF
-	TRBV5-5	-	TRBJ2-7	TGTGCCAGCAGCTTGGAAAGGGGCAACCGTTACGAGCAGTACTTC	CASSLERGNRYEQYF
-	TRBV4-2	-	TRBJ2-7	TGTGCCAGCAGCCCCCGGTCCACCTACGAGCAGTACTTC	CASSPRSTYEQYF
-	TRBV28	-	TRBJ1-5	TGTGCCAGCAGTTTAACTTCTCCCAGCAATCAGCCCCAGCATTTT	CASSLTSPSNQPQHF
-	TRBV28	-	TRBJ2-7	TGTGCCAGCAGTTTGTCCCTACAAAACGAGCAGTACTTC	CASSLSLQNEQYF
-	TRBV6-5	-	TRBJ2-2	TGTGCCAGCAGTTATGGGGCTGAGAACACCGGGGAGCTGTTTTTT	CASSYGAENTGELFF
-	TRBV4-3	-	TRBJ2-7	TGCGCCAGCAGCCAAGGCCAGACCTACGAGCAGTACTTC	CASSQGQTYEQYF
TRBD2	TRBV7-8	-	TRBJ2-5	TGTGCCAGCAGCTTACTTGATGGGGGGGGTGAAGAGACCCAGTACTTC	CASSLLDGGGEETQYF
-	TRBV13	-	TRBJ2-4	TGTGCCAGCAGTTCAGGAGGGGTACCCAAAAACATTCAGTACTTC	CASSSGGVPKNIQYF
TRBD1	TRBV10-3	-	TRBJ1-1	TGTGCCATCAGTGAGAGTTTAGGGACAGCGAACACTGAAGCTTTCTTT	CAISESLGTANTEAFF
-	TRBV2	-	TRBJ1-5	TGTGCCAGCAGTGAAAAGGGTTACAATCAGCCCCAGCATTTT	CASSEKGYNQPQHF
TRBD2	TRBV13	-	TRBJ2-5	TGTGCCAGCAGCGGGAAAACTAGCGGGAGAAGGGAGGAGACCCAGTACTTC	CASSGKTSGRREETQYF
TRBD1	TRBV19	-	TRBJ1-4	TGTGCCAGTAGTATCGACAGGGGGAACGAAAAACTGTTTTTT	CASSIDRGNEKLFF
-	TRBV14	-	TRBJ2-7	TGTGCCAGCAGCCTCGGGTACGAGCAGTACTTC	CASSLGYEQYF
-	TRBV6-6	-	TRBJ1-1	TGTGCCAGCAGTTCCCACAGGGTGACTGAAGCTTTCTTT	CASSSHRVTEAFF
-	TRBV14	-	TRBJ1-6	TGTGCCAGCAGCCAAGATTTAAGTGTCGATAATTCACCCCTCCACTTT	CASSQDLSVDNSPLHF
TRBD1	TRBV9	-	TRBJ1-1	TGTGCCAGCAGCCTAGGGACAGTGAACACTGAAGCTTTCTTT	CASSLGTVNTEAFF
-	TRBV4-1	-	TRBJ1-3	TGCGCCAGCAGCCAGGGACTGTTATCTGGAAACACCATATATTTT	CASSQGLLSGNTIYF
TRBD1	TRBV7-6	once	TRBJ2-7	TGTGCCAGCAGCTCTGGGACAGGGAACCACGAGCAGTACTTC	CASSSGTGNHEQYF